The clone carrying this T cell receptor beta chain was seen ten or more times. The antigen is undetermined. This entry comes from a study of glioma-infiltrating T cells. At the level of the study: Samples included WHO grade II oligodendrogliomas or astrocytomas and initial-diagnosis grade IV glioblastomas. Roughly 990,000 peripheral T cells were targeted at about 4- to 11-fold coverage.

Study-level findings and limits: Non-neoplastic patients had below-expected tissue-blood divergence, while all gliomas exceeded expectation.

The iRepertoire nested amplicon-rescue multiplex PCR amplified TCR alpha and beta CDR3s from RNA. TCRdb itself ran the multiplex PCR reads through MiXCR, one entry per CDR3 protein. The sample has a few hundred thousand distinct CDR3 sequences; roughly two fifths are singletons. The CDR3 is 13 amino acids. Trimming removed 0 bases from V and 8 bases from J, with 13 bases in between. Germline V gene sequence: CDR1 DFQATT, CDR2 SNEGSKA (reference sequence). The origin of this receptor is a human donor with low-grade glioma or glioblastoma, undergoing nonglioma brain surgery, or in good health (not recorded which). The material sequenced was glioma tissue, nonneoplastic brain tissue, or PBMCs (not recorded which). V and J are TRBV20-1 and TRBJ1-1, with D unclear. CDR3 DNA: TGCAGTGCTAGAGAGGGTCCGCGACCGGAAGCTTTCTTT. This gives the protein CSAREGPRPEAFF.